This TCR beta chain was recorded in a study of molecular identifiers for immune sequencing clone quantification. Study findings and constraints: Highly expanded clone sizes could be underestimated through barcode sharing by identical TCR molecules. Spiked Jurkat TCR RNA originating from one cell could reportedly be identified amid around 1 million naive cells.

TCRdb redid the calling of the PCR reads with MiXCR, one entry per CDR3 protein. The table records about 320,000 distinct CDR3 sequences, about 22% of them present only once. The authors gated naive CD8 T cells as CD8+CD4-CCR7+CD45RA+ for sorting. As to this clonotype: What it binds is unknown.

CDR1 and CDR2 from the germline V gene are SGHTA and FQGNSA. V was cut by 4 bases and J by 1 base, with 16 bases left in between. The CDR3 length is 16 residues. Sequenced input: naive CD8+ T cells from blood, with Jurkat cell RNA spiked in. The sample's subset: FACS-sorted CD8+CD4-CCR7+CD45RA+ naive T cells. This chain connects TRBV7-2 to TRBJ2-5; D gene uncertain. The TCR comes from a human donor in good health. Some libraries in this study had Jurkat cell RNA spiked in. The CDR3: CASSSWTDPPQETQYF. Here the CDR3 DNA reads TGTGCCAGCAGCTCTTGGACGGATCCACCCCAAGAGACCCAGTACTTC.